Below are 15 T cell receptor beta chains sequenced from a single sample in a study of tissue T cells after allogeneic stem cell transplantation. TCRdb keeps only in-frame clones here, not all; method: immunoSEQ multiplex PCR. The sample comprises about 3,300 clones, just under 70% of which are singletons, and 16% rests with the top ten. The sample was tissue from the right colon, taken at autopsy. These receptors all come from a male donor aged 60 or over with lung cancer.

The genes are TRBV5-1 and TRBJ2-5, with 8 bases that match TRBD2. J lost 3 bases, V lost 2 bases, and 3 bases had no gene match. Looked up from germline, CDR1 is SGHRS and CDR2 is YFSETQ. The CDR3 runs to 14 residues. CDR3 sequence reads: CASSFTAGEETQYF. The CDR3 DNA reads as TGCGCCAGCAGCTTCACAGCGGGGGAAGAGACCCAGTACTTC.

The chain joins TRBV6-6 to TRBJ1-1; perhaps TRBD1 as D (5 bases). V was cut by 7 bases and J by 6 bases, with 9 bases left in between. CDR1 and CDR2 from the germline V gene are MNHNY and SVGAGI (reference sequence). The CDR3 totals 11 residues. In DNA form, the CDR3 reads TGTGCCAGCATCTGGGACGCTGAAGCTTTCTTT. Encoded protein: CASIWDAEAFF.

This chain joins TRBV6-5 and TRBJ2-3; D is uncertain. The V gene lost 0 bases and the J gene lost 1 base, with 11 bases spanning the gap. The CDR3 totals 16 residues. Germline values: CDR1 MNHEY, CDR2 SVGAGI. Written as DNA, the CDR3 is TGTGCCAGCAGTTACTCGTTAGTGGGCGGCACAGATACGCAGTATTTT. The encoded protein is CASSYSLVGGTDTQYF.

The CDR3 region is CASSVLDWSYEQYF. In DNA form, the CDR3 reads TGTGCCAGCAGCGTCCTAGATTGGTCCTACGAGCAGTACTTC. This chain uses TRBV9 with TRBJ2-7; D gene uncertain. V lost 2 bases and J lost 1, with 10 bases in between. Germline V gene data show CDR1 as SGDLS and CDR2 as YYNGEE. CDR3 size: 14 residues. Based on the CDR3 plus reference TRBV9 and TRBJ2-7, the full variable domain is DSGVTQTPKHLITATGQRVTLRCSPRSGDLSVYWYQQSLDQGLQFLIQYYNGEERAKGNILERFSAQQFPDLHSELNLSSLELGDSALYFCASSVLDWSYEQYFGPGTRLTVT.

The chain employs TRBV28 and TRBJ2-2; TRBD2 matches at 8 bases. Trimming took 5 bases from V and 3 from J; bases not matched to a gene: 17. The CDR3 spans 19 residues. CDR1 is MDHEN and CDR2 is SYDVKM in the germline V gene. CDR3 residues: CASSHNSRLAGGYTGELFF. CDR3 DNA sequence: TGTGCCAGCAGTCACAATTCCAGGCTGGCGGGAGGTTACACCGGGGAGCTGTTTTTT. Drawing the rest from reference TRBV28 and TRBJ2-2, the complete variable domain is DVKVTQSSRYLVKRTGEKVFLECVQDMDHENMFWYRQDPGLGLRLIYFSYDVKMKEKGDIPEGYSVSREKKERFSLILESASTNQTSMYLCASSHNSRLAGGYTGELFFGEGSRLTVL.

V and J are TRBV4-3 and TRBJ2-7; no clear D. The CDR3 contains 14 residues. V gave up 3 bases and J gave up 6 bases, with 15 bases separating them. Germline CDR1 LGHNA, CDR2 YSLEER. The DNA of the CDR3 is TGCGCCAGCAGCCACAGCCCGGACGGCTCCGAGCAGTACTTC. Translation gives CASSHSPDGSEQYF.

The chain recombines TRBV2 with TRBJ2-4; TRBD2 aligns across 7 bases. The CDR3 is 18 residues long. Per germline, CDR1 SNHLY and CDR2 FYNNEI. V shed 10 bases and J 0 bases; nucleotides not matched to a gene: 18. The DNA for the CDR3 is TGTGCCATCTCACTTTTGGAGCGGGACCGCCTAGCCAAAAACATTCAGTACTTC. Protein sequence: CAISLLERDRLAKNIQYF.

The chain uses TRBV19 and TRBJ2-4; D uncertain. V was trimmed by 3 bases and J by 0 bases, leaving 15 bases between them. The CDR3 runs to 17 residues. Germline-derived CDR1 and CDR2 are LNHDA and SQIVND (reference sequence). In DNA form, the CDR3 reads TGTGCCAGTAGTATTTTCGAGCAGGCCCTAGCCAAAAACATTCAGTACTTC. Translation gives CASSIFEQALAKNIQYF.

The chain employs TRBV2 and TRBJ2-6; the D is unclear. CDR1 and CDR2 (germline): SNHLY, FYNNEI. V lost 5 bases to trimming and J lost 4 bases, with 12 bases between them. The CDR3 contains 15 residues. Written as DNA, the CDR3 is TGTGCCAGCAGTTTGCCTGGGTTCGGGGCCAACGTCCTGACTTTC. Protein: CASSLPGFGANVLTF.

The chain has TRBV7-2 and TRBJ2-3, with TRBD2 matching 11 bases. The CDR3 runs to 15 residues. The J segment lost 3 bases and the V segment lost 2 bases, leaving 1 base of the junction unmatched. The germline CDR1 and CDR2 sequences are SGHTA and FQGNSA. In DNA form, the CDR3 reads TGTGCCAGCAGCTTACCTAGCGGGAGGACAGATACGCAGTATTTT. It translates to CASSLPSGRTDTQYF.

The chain couples TRBV5-8 to TRBJ1-5; D possibly corresponds to TRBD1 (5 bases). The germline V and J ends were trimmed by 3 bases and 11 bases, with 12 bases remaining between them. In germline, CDR1 is SGHTS, CDR2 YDEGEE. The CDR3 consists of 12 residues. The CDR3 loop is CASSWQGLAQHF. CDR3 nucleotide sequence: TGTGCCAGCAGCTGGCAGGGTTTGGCCCAGCATTTT.

The chain combines TRBV28 with TRBJ2-5; 11 bases match TRBD1. The CDR3 totals 15 residues. V dropped 4 bases and J dropped 5; count of bases not matched to a gene: 6. From germline, CDR1 is MDHEN and CDR2 SYDVKM. As DNA, the CDR3 is TGTGCCAGCAGTTACCGGACAGGGGGCGGGGAGACCCAGTACTTC. The encoded protein is CASSYRTGGGETQYF.

In DNA, the CDR3 is TGTGCCTGGAAGTTAAGGGAGTCCTACGAGCAGTACTTC. It specifies CAWKLRESYEQYF. The V and J genes are TRBV30 and TRBJ2-7; D is possibly TRBD2 (5 bases). The CDR3 length is 13 residues. The germline gives CDR1 GTSNPN, CDR2 SVGIG (reference sequence). V was cut by 4 bases and J by 1 base, with 11 bases left in between.

The gene calls are TRBV7-2 and TRBJ2-3; D could derive from TRBD1 or TRBD2 (5 bases each). The germline CDR1 and CDR2 sequences are SGHTA and FQGNSA. With 5 bases removed from V and 9 bases from J, the gap between germline ends came to 15 bases. The CDR3 is 13 amino acids. This CDR3 reads CASSLGTSETQYF. In DNA form, the CDR3 reads TGTGCCAGCAGCCTTGGGACGTCGGAAACGCAGTATTTT.

The chain carries TRBV11-2 and TRBJ2-5; 8 bases match TRBD2. The ends lost 5 bases at V and 5 bases at J; junction bases unmatched: 22. Germline V gene data show CDR1 as SGHAT and CDR2 as FQNNGV. This CDR3 has 19 residues. The CDR3 sequence is CASSPPRGGLISMRETQYF. The CDR3 DNA follows: TGTGCCAGCAGCCCCCCCCGGGGGGGGTTGATTAGTATGAGGGAGACCCAGTACTTC.